One sample yielded the 9 T cell receptor beta chains listed below, sequenced in a study of OX40 agonist ivuxolimab in advanced cancers. Data came from immunoSEQ multiplex PCR; TCRdb stores just in-frame clones and leaves some out. The sample lists around 60,000 clones; less than 95% were seen once. Sample: CD4+ or CD8+ T cells sorted from blood, taken in a trial of the OX40 agonist ivuxolimab. These receptors were taken from an adult with an advanced solid tumor such as melanoma, head and neck, liver or kidney cancer.

The rearrangement joins TRBV10-3 to TRBJ2-3, with 9 bases fitting TRBD2. With 8 bases clipped from V and 5 bases from J, the junction kept 8 bases outside the gene matches. Germline V gives CDR1 ENHRY, CDR2 SYGVKD. The CDR3 is 14 amino acids. CDR3 in amino acids: CAIQPSGAGDTQYF. The CDR3 DNA reads TGTGCCATCCAACCTAGCGGGGCTGGAGATACGCAGTATTTT.

The rearrangement links TRBV7-2 to TRBJ2-2; D is possibly TRBD1 (6 bases). The V end lost 6 bases, the J end lost 6 bases, and 8 bases lay between the germline ends. The CDR3 extends over 12 amino acids. Germline-derived CDR1 and CDR2 are SGHTA and FQGNSA. CDR3 nucleotides: TGTGCCAGCAGAACAGGGTCCGGGGAGCTGTTTTTT. It encodes CASRTGSGELFF. The full variable domain, in which reference TRBV7-2 and TRBJ2-2 provide the parts outside the CDR3, is GAGVSQSPSNKVTEKGKDVELRCDPISGHTALYWYRQSLGQGLEFLIYFQGNSAPDKSGLPSDRFSAERTGGSVSTLTIQRTQQEDSAVYLCASRTGSGELFFGEGSRLTVL.

This clone was seen only a few times. The chain employs TRBV19 and TRBJ2-1, with D perhaps TRBD2 (6 bases). Trimming removed 7 bases from V and 9 bases from J, with 16 bases in between. CDR1 and CDR2 (germline): LNHDA, SQIVND (reference sequence). The CDR3 runs 13 residues. The CDR3 reads CASKGLSSSEQFF. The CDR3 bases are TGTGCCAGTAAGGGACTTAGCTCCAGTGAGCAGTTCTTC. The variable domain in full, completed from reference TRBV19 and TRBJ2-1, reads DGGITQSPKYLFRKEGQNVTLSCEQNLNHDAMYWYRQDPGQGLRLIYYSQIVNDFQKGDIAEGYSVSREKKESFPLTVTSAQKNPTAFYLCASKGLSSSEQFFGPGTRLTVL.

V usage is TRBV4-2 and J usage is TRBJ1-4; D may be TRBD1 (5 bases). V lost 1 base and J 1 base, leaving 13 bases between the germline ends. The CDR3 runs to 17 residues. Germline V gene data show CDR1 as LGHNA and CDR2 as YNFKEQ. The CDR3 region is CASSQGRQSLTNEKLFF. CDR3 bases: TGTGCCAGCAGCCAAGGTAGACAGAGCTTAACTAATGAAAAACTGTTTTTT.

The sample holds one count of this clone. CDR3 region: CASSRSEDYGYTF. CDR3 DNA: TGTGCCAGCAGCCGGAGCGAAGACTATGGCTACACCTTC. The V gene is TRBV11-2, the J gene TRBJ1-2; D not certain. V lost 5 bases and J 3 bases, leaving 10 bases between the germline ends. CDR1 is SGHAT, CDR2 FQNNGV, per germline. The CDR3 loop spans 13 amino acids.

This chain connects TRBV7-2 to TRBJ1-1; 7 bases agree with TRBD1. The junction had 9 bases not matched to a gene; V was cut back by 0 bases and J by 8 bases. The CDR3 consists of 15 residues. Germline V gives CDR1 SGHTA, CDR2 FQGNSA. CDR3 sequence (DNA): TGTGCCAGCAGCTTAGCATCGGGACAGAGGTTCGAAGCTTTCTTT. This translates into CASSLASGQRFEAFF.

The chain uses TRBV5-1 and TRBJ2-1; 13 bases align to TRBD2. V gave up 5 bases and J gave up 4 bases; unmatched junction bases: 12. Looked up from germline, CDR1 is SGHRS and CDR2 is YFSETQ. CDR3 length: 18 amino acids. The CDR3 sequence: CASSPYRTSGSSYNEQFF. The CDR3 nucleotides read TGCGCCAGCAGTCCATACAGGACTAGCGGGAGCTCTTACAATGAGCAGTTCTTC. The full variable domain, rest sourced from reference TRBV5-1 and TRBJ2-1, is KAGVTQTPRYLIKTRGQQVTLSCSPISGHRSVSWYQQTPGQGLQFLFEYFSETQRNKGNFPGRFSGRQFSNSRSEMNVSTLELGDSALYLCASSPYRTSGSSYNEQFFGPGTRLTVL.

The J gene is TRBJ1-1, the V gene TRBV30, with D perhaps matching TRBD1 (5 bases). Per germline, CDR1 GTSNPN and CDR2 SVGIG (reference sequence). CDR3 length: 17 residues. Trimming stripped 1 base from V and 5 bases from J, with 23 bases between. CDR3 nucleotides: TGTGCCTGGAGTGCATACCGCGGGGGAAGATTTTCGACTGAAGCTTTCTTT. Amino acid sequence: CAWSAYRGGRFSTEAFF.

The chain recombines TRBV30 with TRBJ2-4; maybe TRBD2 (7 bases). The V and J ends lost 2 bases and 8 bases respectively, with 16 bases between them. Germline CDR1 reads GTSNPN; CDR2 reads SVGIG (reference sequence). The CDR3 spans 14 residues. The CDR3 loop reads CAWSSFLGGDIQYF. CDR3 nucleotide sequence: TGTGCCTGGAGTTCCTTTCTAGGGGGGGACATTCAGTACTTC.